One and the same sample provided the 9 T cell receptor beta chains below, sequenced in a study of read filtering for tumor transcriptome and immune sequencing. The library was built from roughly 400 ng RNA with molecular barcoded adaptors for alpha/delta and beta/gamma chains. Using its own MiXCR run on the reads, TCRdb lists one record per CDR3 protein. Of tens of thousands of distinct CDR3 sequences in the sample, around a sixth were seen once. Material for sequencing was a population of CD138-negative cells sorted from bone marrow. These TCRs come from a donor at least 40 years old with multiple myeloma.

This clonotype was observed at least ten times. V usage is TRBV20-1 and J usage is TRBJ1-6; D is perhaps TRBD1 (5 bases). The length of the CDR3 is 16 residues. The V end was cut by 0 bases, the J end by 7 bases, with 16 bases between. CDR1 and CDR2 from the germline V gene are DFQATT and SNEGSKA (reference sequence). CDR3 region: CSARDERGSVNSPLHF. For the CDR3, the DNA is TGCAGTGCTAGAGATGAAAGGGGCTCTGTGAATTCACCCCTCCACTTT.

This clonotype occurred a few times. The chain joins TRBV7-9 to TRBJ1-3; D not resolved. The CDR3 runs 12 residues. CDR1 SEHNR and CDR2 FQNEAQ come from the germline V gene (reference sequence). The V end lost 5 bases, the J end lost 4 bases, and 6 bases lay between the germline ends. CDR3 nucleotides: TGTGCCAGCAGCCCCGCCGGAAACACCATATATTTT. Protein: CASSPAGNTIYF.

By sample fraction, this clonotype is medium-sized. The rearrangement joins TRBV7-2 to TRBJ2-1; D gene unclear. The CDR3 has 13 residues. Germline V gene lookup returns CDR1 SGHTA and CDR2 FQGNSA. V lost 2 bases and J lost 7, with 9 bases in between. The CDR3 region is CASSLWPANEQFF. CDR3 nucleotide sequence: TGTGCCAGCAGCTTATGGCCCGCAAATGAGCAGTTCTTC.

For this clonotype: This may stem from a read error, because a much larger clone lies one nucleotide away. The chain is built from TRBV30 and TRBJ1-2; D may be TRBD1 (5 bases). The CDR3 has 12 amino acids. Germline V gene data show CDR1 as GTSNPN and CDR2 as SVGIG (reference sequence). The CDR3 sequence: CAWQAGYSGCTF. The CDR3, as DNA: TGTGCCTGGCAGGCAGGGTATTCCGGCTGCACCTTC.

The V call is TRBV29-1, the J call TRBJ2-1; D not certain. This CDR3 region has 12 residues. The V gene's germline CDR1 is SQVTM and CDR2 ANQGSEA. Trimming took 4 bases from V and 6 from J, leaving 10 bases between them. The CDR3 spells CSVGPRSNEQFF. Written as DNA, the CDR3 is TGCAGCGTTGGGCCAAGGTCCAATGAGCAGTTCTTC.

This clonotype was seen many times. The chain has TRBV4-1 and TRBJ1-6; 10 nucleotides align to TRBD1. Germline values: CDR1 MGHRA, CDR2 YSYEKL. The ends lost 0 bases at V and 14 bases at J; junction bases unmatched: 7. The CDR3 has 15 residues. DNA of the CDR3: TGCGCCAGCAGCCAAGATTGGGGACAGGGGAGCACCCTCCACTTT. It encodes CASSQDWGQGSTLHF.

This clonotype was detected a few times. J is TRBJ1-2 and V is TRBV5-1; D unresolved. CDR1 and CDR2 (germline): SGHRS, YFSETQ. There are 14 residues in the CDR3. Between the trimmed V and J ends, which lost 0 bases and 4 bases, there was a span of 10 bases. The CDR3 DNA reads TGCGCCAGCAGCTTGGCAGAAAGAGGCTATGGCTACACCTTC. Translation: CASSLAERGYGYTF.

This clonotype was found many times. V is TRBV3-1 and J is TRBJ1-5; a weak D match, TRBD1 (6 bases). The V end was cut by 0 bases, the J end by 1 base, with 10 bases between. Germline loops: CDR1 LGHDT, CDR2 YNNKEL (reference sequence). This CDR3 is built from 16 residues. The CDR3 reads CASSQDLGGSNQPQHF. The CDR3 nucleotides read TGTGCCAGCAGCCAAGATCTAGGGGGGAGCAATCAGCCCCAGCATTTT.

This clonotype was counted at least ten times. This chain connects TRBV9 to TRBJ1-5; D remains ambiguous. Trimming removed 0 bases from V and 2 bases from J, with 9 bases in between. This CDR3 has 15 residues. Germline V gene data show CDR1 as SGDLS and CDR2 as YYNGEE. This CDR3 is CASSVDGWGNQPQHF. DNA of the CDR3: TGTGCCAGCAGCGTAGATGGTTGGGGCAATCAGCCCCAGCATTTT.